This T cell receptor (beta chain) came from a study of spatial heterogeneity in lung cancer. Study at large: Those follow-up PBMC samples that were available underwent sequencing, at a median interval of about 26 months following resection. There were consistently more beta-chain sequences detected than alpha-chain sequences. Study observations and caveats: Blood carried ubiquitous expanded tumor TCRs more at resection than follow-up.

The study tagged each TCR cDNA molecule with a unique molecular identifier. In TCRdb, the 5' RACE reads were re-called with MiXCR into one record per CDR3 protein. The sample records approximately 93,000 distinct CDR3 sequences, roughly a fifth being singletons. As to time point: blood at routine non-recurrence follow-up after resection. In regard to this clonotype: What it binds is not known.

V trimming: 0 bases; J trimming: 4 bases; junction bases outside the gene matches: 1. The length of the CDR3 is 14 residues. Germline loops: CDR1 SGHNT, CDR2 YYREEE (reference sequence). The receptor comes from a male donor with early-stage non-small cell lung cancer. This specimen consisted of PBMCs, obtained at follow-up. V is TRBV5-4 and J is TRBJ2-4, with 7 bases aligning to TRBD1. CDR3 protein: CASSLGDRKNIQYF. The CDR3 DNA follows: TGTGCCAGCAGCTTGGGGGACAGAAAAAACATTCAGTACTTC.